This T cell receptor beta chain was recorded in a study of T cell changes during pregnancy in multiple sclerosis. Germline V lookup: CDR1 SGHVS, CDR2 FQNEAQ. CDR3 length equals 16 residues. V was pared by 1 base and J by 3 bases, with 7 bases of the junction left unmatched. The table came from immunoSEQ multiplex PCR; TCRdb's copy has only in-frame clones and leaves some out. The sample yields tens of thousands of clones, less than 90% seen once. The chain couples TRBV7-8 to TRBJ2-7; the match to TRBD2 covers 9 bases. The starting material was CD4+ T cells from peripheral blood mononuclear cells, obtained in the second trimester of pregnancy. This receptor was identified in a female donor with multiple sclerosis, enrolled in a pregnancy study. This CDR3 is CASSLVSLAGRYEQYF. The CDR3 DNA reads as TGTGCCAGCAGCTTAGTCTCACTAGCGGGCCGCTACGAGCAGTACTTC.